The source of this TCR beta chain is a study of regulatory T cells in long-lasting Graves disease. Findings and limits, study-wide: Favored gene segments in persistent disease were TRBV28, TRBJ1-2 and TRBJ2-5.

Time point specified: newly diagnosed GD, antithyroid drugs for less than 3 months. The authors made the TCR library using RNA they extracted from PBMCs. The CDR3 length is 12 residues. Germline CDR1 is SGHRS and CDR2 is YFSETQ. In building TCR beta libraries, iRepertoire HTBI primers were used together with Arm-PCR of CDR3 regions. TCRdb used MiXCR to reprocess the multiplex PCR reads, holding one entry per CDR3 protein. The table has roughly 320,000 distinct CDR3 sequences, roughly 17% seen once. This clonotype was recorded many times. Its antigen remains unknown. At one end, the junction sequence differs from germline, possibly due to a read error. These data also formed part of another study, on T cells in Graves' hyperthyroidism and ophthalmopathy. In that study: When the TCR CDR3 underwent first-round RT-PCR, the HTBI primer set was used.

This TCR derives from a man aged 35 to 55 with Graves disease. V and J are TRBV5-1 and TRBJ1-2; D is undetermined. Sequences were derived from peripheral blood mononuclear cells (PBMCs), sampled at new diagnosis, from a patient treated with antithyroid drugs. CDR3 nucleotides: TGTGCCAGCAGCCCCGGGGTCTATGGCTACACCTTC. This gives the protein CASSPGVYGYTF.